The sequence of this T cell receptor beta chain was determined in a study of Graves' ophthalmopathy and Graves' hyperthyroidism. The overall study: Blood was drawn at initial diagnosis, before any treatment.

The hyperthyroidism patients had a new diagnosis of under 2 months' duration and were aged 18 to 65. As the template, RNA transcripts were used to amplify TCR beta CDR3 regions. Second-round multiplex PCR came after first-round RT-PCR with HTBI primers. Each CDR3 protein is one row after TCRdb ran MiXCR on the multiplex PCR reads. The sample comprises about 370,000 distinct CDR3 sequences, about 15% of which are singletons, and 2.4% rests with the top ten. This clonotype was seen ten or more times. CDR1 and CDR2 (germline): GTSNPN, SVGIG (reference sequence). V shed 6 bases and J shed 0 bases, with 5 bases lying between them. There are 11 residues in the CDR3.

Source material: peripheral blood. The TCR originated in an adult woman with stable Graves' hyperthyroidism. The rearrangement links TRBV30 to TRBJ1-1, with D hard to call. The CDR3 DNA reads as TGTGCCTGCAGATTGAACACTGAAGCTTTCTTT. Protein: CACRLNTEAFF.